This TCR beta chain originates from a study of blood T cell repertoires in COVID-19. Background on the study: Acute and convalescent COVID-19 samples came from the United States, Italy and Spain. Sample material is recorded as cDNA or gDNA derived from T cells, B-cell-depleted T cells, or PBMCs.

The CDR3 is 16 residues long. Trimming stripped 3 bases from V and 0 bases from J, with 12 bases between. CDR1 MGHRA and CDR2 YSYEKL come from the germline V gene. How the authors handled the data: Cell counts per sample came from amplifying reference gene primers. Method: immunoSEQ multiplex PCR; TCRdb's copy keeps in-frame clones and lacks some. That table supplies the V and J calls and clone size; D and trimming were determined from the DNA. The sample contains about 200,000 clones, roughly 90% of which appear only once. This receptor was taken from a woman aged 70-85 years with acute or convalescent COVID-19. V gene TRBV4-1 combines with J gene TRBJ2-4; D may be TRBD1 (6 bases). Material for sequencing was peripheral blood. Here the CDR3 DNA reads TGCGCCAGCAGCCACGAGGTACAGGGAGCCAAAAACATTCAGTACTTC. Protein product: CASSHEVQGAKNIQYF.